Listed below are T cell receptor beta chains from one sample, sequenced in a study of blood T cell repertoires in COVID-19. Method: immunoSEQ multiplex PCR; TCRdb's copy keeps in-frame clones and lacks some. The sample holds some 160,000 clones; 83% are singletons and the top ten take over 2%. The specimen sequenced was peripheral blood. Receptors were obtained from a woman older than 75 with acute or convalescent COVID-19. The CDR3 runs from the conserved cysteine through the conserved F or W. A D gene is named only where the DNA matches it firmly. Size tells how often a clone was seen (once, few, many) or the class of an expanded clone, and some rows leave it out.

v_call	j_call	d_call	clone_size	cdr3_aa	cdr3_nt
TRBV7-2	TRBJ2-5	-	-	CASSLGQGRPTTQYF	TGTGCCAGCAGCTTAGGGCAGGGCCGGCCTACGACCCAGTACTTC
TRBV5-1	TRBJ2-1	TRBD2	-	CASSLSGSSYNEQFF	TGCGCCAGCAGCTTAAGCGGGAGCTCCTACAATGAGCAGTTCTTC
TRBV10-2	TRBJ2-7	-	-	CASSEAGYEQYF	TGCGCCAGCAGTGAGGCAGGCTACGAGCAGTACTTC
TRBV7-2	TRBJ2-7	-	-	CASSAAGQQYF	TGTGCCAGCAGCGCCGCGGGACAGCAGTACTTC
TRBV6-5	TRBJ2-1	TRBD1	-	CASSWTGTNEQFF	TGTGCCAGCAGCTGGACAGGGACGAATGAGCAGTTCTTC
TRBV3-1/TRBV3-2	TRBJ2-5	-	-	CASSQAVAIQTQYF	TGTGCCAGCAGCCAAGCGGTAGCCATCCAGACCCAGTACTTC
TRBV5-1	TRBJ2-7	-	-	CASSLQDTSSLVEQYF	TGCGCCAGCAGCCTTCAGGACACCTCAAGTCTGGTCGAGCAGTACTTC
TRBV29-1	TRBJ2-1	-	-	CSVVGLASEQFF	TGCAGCGTTGTCGGCCTAGCCAGTGAGCAGTTCTTC
TRBV7-9	TRBJ1-1	-	-	CASSLEAEAFF	TGTGCCAGCAGCTTAGAAGCGGAAGCTTTCTTT
TRBV6-5	TRBJ1-5	-	-	CASSGTQGGHQPQHF	TGTGCCAGCAGCGGGACTCAAGGAGGGCATCAGCCCCAGCATTTT
TRBV5-1	TRBJ1-4	-	-	CASSLTRATNEKLFF	TGCGCCAGCAGCTTGACACGGGCAACTAATGAAAAACTGTTTTTT
TRBV28	TRBJ1-5	-	once	CASEQGGYSNQPQHF	TGTGCCTCGGAGCAGGGCGGTTATAGCAATCAGCCCCAGCATTTT
TRBV18	TRBJ2-3	TRBD1	-	CASSPQDRTRTDTQYF	TGTGCCAGCTCACCACAGGACAGGACCCGCACAGATACGCAGTATTTT
TRBV5-4	TRBJ2-5	-	-	CASSFPSSHQETQYF	TGTGCCAGCAGCTTTCCTAGCAGCCACCAAGAGACCCAGTACTTC
TRBV10-3	TRBJ1-6	-	-	CATAEDTWGDNSPLHF	TGTGCCACCGCCGAGGACACATGGGGGGATAATTCACCCCTCCACTTT
TRBV28	TRBJ1-5	-	once	CASSLPYGSGNQPQHF	TGTGCCAGCAGTTTACCTTACGGGTCGGGCAATCAGCCCCAGCATTTT
TRBV7-6	TRBJ2-7	TRBD2	-	CASSTGTSGISGYEQYF	TGTGCCAGCAGTACCGGGACTAGCGGAATCAGCGGCTACGAGCAGTACTTC
TRBV7-2	TRBJ2-3	-	-	CASSLDRADTQYF	TGTGCCAGCAGCTTAGACAGGGCAGATACGCAGTATTTT
TRBV6-5	TRBJ1-2	-	-	CASSYSPGSGYGYTF	TGTGCCAGCAGTTACTCTCCAGGGTCGGGCTATGGCTACACCTTC
TRBV9	TRBJ2-7	-	-	CASSVEDSHEQYF	TGTGCCAGCAGCGTAGAGGACAGCCACGAGCAGTACTTC
TRBV6-2/TRBV6-3	TRBJ1-2	-	-	CASSYSADSFYTF	TGTGCCAGCAGTTACTCGGCCGACTCCTTCTACACCTTC
TRBV7-2	TRBJ1-2	-	few	CASSPGGGQYGYTF	TGTGCCAGCAGCCCGGGAGGTGGACAGTATGGCTACACCTTC
TRBV7-2	TRBJ2-1	-	-	CASSLESGDFNEQFF	TGTGCCAGCAGCCTCGAATCGGGTGATTTTAATGAGCAGTTCTTC
TRBV27	TRBJ1-2	TRBD1	-	CASSLTSTGGSYGYTF	TGTGCCAGCAGTTTAACTTCGACAGGGGGCAGCTATGGCTACACCTTC
TRBV28	TRBJ2-1	TRBD2	-	CASRPPSGGAFLNEQFF	TGTGCCAGCAGACCTCCTAGCGGGGGGGCCTTTTTGAATGAGCAGTTCTTC
TRBV27	TRBJ2-2	-	-	CASSFQTGNTGELFF	TGTGCCAGCAGTTTCCAGACGGGGAACACCGGGGAGCTGTTTTTT
TRBV12-5	TRBJ2-3	TRBD2	-	CASGLVLAGVGDTQYF	TGTGCTAGTGGTTTGGTACTAGCGGGAGTTGGAGATACGCAGTATTTT
TRBV7-2	TRBJ2-7	TRBD2	few	CASSLVTSGGYEQYF	TGTGCCAGCAGCTTAGTAACTAGCGGGGGCTACGAGCAGTACTTC
TRBV7-2	TRBJ2-1	TRBD2	-	CASSPGGNSYNEQFF	TGTGCCAGCAGCCCGGGGGGGAACTCCTACAATGAGCAGTTCTTC
TRBV9	TRBJ1-4	-	-	CASSRRAQTNEKLFF	TGTGCCAGCAGCCGGAGGGCTCAAACTAATGAAAAACTGTTTTTT
TRBV12-3/TRBV12-4	TRBJ2-5	-	few	CASSFVGVETQYF	TGTGCCAGCAGTTTCGTAGGGGTAGAGACCCAGTACTTC
TRBV5-1	TRBJ1-5	TRBD1	-	CASSFTGGSNQPQHF	TGCGCCAGCAGCTTTACAGGGGGGAGCAATCAGCCCCAGCATTTT
TRBV19	TRBJ2-7	-	-	CASRDHAGSYEQYF	TGTGCCAGTAGGGATCATGCCGGGAGCTACGAGCAGTACTTC
TRBV7-2	TRBJ2-5	TRBD1	once	CASSSMGTDQETQYF	TGTGCCAGCAGCTCGATGGGGACAGACCAAGAGACCCAGTACTTC
TRBV28	TRBJ2-5	TRBD1	-	CASSPSGQALQETQYF	TGTGCCAGCAGTCCATCGGGACAGGCACTTCAAGAGACCCAGTACTTC
TRBV24-1	TRBJ2-3	-	-	CATSSEDTQYF	TGTGCCACCAGCAGTGAAGATACGCAGTATTTT
TRBV9	TRBJ2-3	TRBD2	-	CARTSGSTDTQYF	TGTGCCAGAACTAGCGGTAGCACAGATACGCAGTATTTT
TRBV7-7	TRBJ2-7	-	-	CASSSRGMSEQYF	TGTGCCAGCAGCTCCAGGGGAATGAGCGAGCAGTACTTC
TRBV18	TRBJ1-3	-	-	CASSPIRDTGNTIYF	TGTGCCAGCTCACCCATTCGGGATACTGGAAACACCATATATTTT